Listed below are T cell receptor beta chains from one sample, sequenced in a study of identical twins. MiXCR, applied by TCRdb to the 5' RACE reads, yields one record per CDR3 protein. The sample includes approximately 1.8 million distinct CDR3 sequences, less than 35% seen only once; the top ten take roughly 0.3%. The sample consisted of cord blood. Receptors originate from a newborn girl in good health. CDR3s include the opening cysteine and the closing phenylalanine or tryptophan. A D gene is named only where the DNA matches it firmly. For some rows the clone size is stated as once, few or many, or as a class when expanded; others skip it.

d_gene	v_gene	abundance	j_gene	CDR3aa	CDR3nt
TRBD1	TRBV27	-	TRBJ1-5	CASSLRFRQGSNQPQHF	TGTGCCAGCAGTTTACGCTTTCGACAGGGTAGCAATCAGCCCCAGCATTTT
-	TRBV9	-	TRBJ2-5	CASSVVASGWETQYF	TGTGCCAGCAGCGTAGTGGCCTCTGGGTGGGAGACCCAGTACTTC
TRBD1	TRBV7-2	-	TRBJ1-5	CASSLRQGGGQPQHF	TGTGCCAGCAGCTTACGACAGGGAGGGGGTCAGCCCCAGCATTTT
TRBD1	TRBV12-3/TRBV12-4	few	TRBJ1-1	CASSPQTGKGAEAFF	TGTGCCAGCAGTCCCCAGACAGGGAAGGGGGCTGAAGCTTTCTTT
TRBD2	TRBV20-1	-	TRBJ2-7	CSARGLAVAYEQYF	TGCAGTGCTAGGGGACTAGCGGTGGCCTACGAGCAGTACTTC
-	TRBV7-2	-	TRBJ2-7	CASSLDHPSGTWGYEQYF	TGTGCCAGCAGCTTAGATCACCCTTCCGGGACCTGGGGCTACGAGCAGTACTTC
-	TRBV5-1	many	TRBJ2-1	CASSLVVDSEQFF	TGCGCCAGCAGCTTGGTTGTGGACTCTGAGCAGTTCTTC
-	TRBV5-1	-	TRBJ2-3	CASSLGDHLTDTQYF	TGCGCCAGCAGCTTGGGGGACCACCTCACAGATACGCAGTATTTT
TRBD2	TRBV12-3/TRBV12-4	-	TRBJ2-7	CASKSSGGSYEQYF	TGTGCCAGCAAATCGTCGGGGGGCTCCTACGAGCAGTACTTC
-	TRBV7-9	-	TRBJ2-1	CASSLPLELGEQFF	TGTGCCAGCAGCTTACCCCTTGAGCTAGGTGAGCAGTTCTTC
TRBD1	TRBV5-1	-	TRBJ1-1	CASSRTGASNTEAFF	TGCGCCAGCAGCCGGACAGGGGCTTCGAACACTGAAGCTTTCTTT
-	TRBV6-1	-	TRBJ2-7	CASSERAGGGEQYF	TGTGCCAGCAGTGAAAGGGCTGGGGGAGGCGAGCAGTACTTC
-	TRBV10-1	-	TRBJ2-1	CASSLGGPETQFF	TGCGCCAGCAGCCTGGGGGGCCCCGAGACCCAGTTCTTC
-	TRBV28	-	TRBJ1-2	CASSPAGQINYGYTF	TGTGCCAGCAGCCCAGCCGGACAGATCAACTATGGCTACACCTTC
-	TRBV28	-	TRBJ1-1	CASNRHMNTEAFF	TGTGCCAGCAACCGCCACATGAACACTGAAGCTTTCTTT
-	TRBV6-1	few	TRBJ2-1	CASSFTGGQSRDEQFF	TGTGCCAGCAGTTTCACCGGGGGACAGTCCAGGGATGAGCAGTTCTTC
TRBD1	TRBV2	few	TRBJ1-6	CASRDPLTGGDSPLHF	TGTGCCAGCAGGGACCCCTTGACAGGGGGAGATTCACCCCTCCACTTT